Here is one T cell receptor (beta chain) with its context. No antigen is known for it. Donors were systemically healthy Caucasian individuals from Russia aged about 6 to 95 years. The CDR3 spans 16 residues. Germline V gene lookup returns CDR1 DFQATT and CDR2 SNEGSKA (reference sequence). V lost 2 bases and J 0 bases, leaving 14 bases between the germline ends. Through a sample-barcoded 5' primer and a J-beta primer mix, a second PCR was run for roughly 6 to 12 cycles. TCRdb used MiXCR to reprocess the 5' RACE reads, holding one entry per CDR3 protein. This table has around 1.7 million distinct CDR3 sequences, 25% to 30% appearing once. The sample originates from a study of blood T cells in healthy people across ages. Findings and caveats of the study: Because sorting was not performed, PBMCs prevented conclusive naive versus antigen-experienced comparison.

This receptor was obtained from a woman in her 30s in good health. The rearrangement uses TRBV20-1 and TRBJ2-1; tentatively, D is TRBD1 or TRBD2 (7 bases each). Material for sequencing was blood. CDR3 nucleotides: TGCAGTGCTAGAACAGGGGAGGGGAGCTCCTACAATGAGCAGTTCTTC. Translating gives CSARTGEGSSYNEQFF.